The following is a T cell receptor beta chain sequence with its context. Seattle's enrolled individuals joined amid active infection and were then monitored longitudinally. This specimen comes from a study of blood T cell repertoires in COVID-19. On the study more broadly: Acute and convalescent COVID-19 samples came from the United States, Italy and Spain. Sample material is recorded as cDNA or gDNA derived from T cells, B-cell-depleted T cells, or PBMCs.

Authors' processing steps: Estimation of nucleated cell counts relied on the amplification of reference gene primers. The table came from immunoSEQ multiplex PCR; TCRdb's copy has only in-frame clones and leaves some out. The DNA was the basis for D and trimming; V, J and clone size are from that table. The sample includes roughly 240,000 clones, 75% to 85% of them seen just once. The germline CDR1 and CDR2 sequences are SGHVS and FNYEAQ. Trimming left V 3 bases short and J 0 bases short, with 9 bases between. This CDR3 region has 15 residues. This chain uses TRBV7-6 with TRBJ2-1; D gene uncertain. This receptor was identified in a middle-aged man with COVID-19, enrolled during active disease. What was sequenced was peripheral blood. CDR3 in DNA: TGTGCCAGCAGCTTGACACCAAGCTCCTACAATGAGCAGTTCTTC. As protein: CASSLTPSSYNEQFF.